These 6 T cell receptor beta chains originate from one sample sequenced in a study of cytotoxic CD8 clonotypes in ibrutinib-treated CLL. Measured with immunoSEQ multiplex PCR; TCRdb has only the in-frame clones, and not every one. The sample consists of approximately 60,000 clones, roughly 50% of them appearing once. This specimen was PBMCs, taken after 24 months of ibrutinib treatment. These receptors were obtained from a human donor with chronic lymphocytic leukemia.

The genes are TRBV7-6 and TRBJ2-3, with D tentatively TRBD1 (6 bases). Germline CDR1 and CDR2: SGHVS and FNYEAQ. The CDR3 is made up of 15 amino acids. V dropped 0 bases and J dropped 0 bases, with 7 bases sitting between them. The CDR3 sequence is CASSLAGGSTDTQYF. The CDR3 DNA sequence: TGTGCCAGCAGCTTAGCAGGGGGAAGCACAGATACGCAGTATTTT.

The V call is TRBV7-9, the J call TRBJ1-6; TRBD1 aligns across 8 bases. V dropped 6 bases and J dropped 4; count of bases not matched to a gene: 8. This CDR3 region has 16 residues. Germline CDR1 SEHNR, CDR2 FQNEAQ (reference sequence). As DNA, the CDR3 is TGTGCCAGCAGTCTGGGACAGGCCCTTTATAATTCACCCCTCCACTTT. Translation gives CASSLGQALYNSPLHF.

In its sample, this clone was seen a few times. The chain recombines TRBV27 with TRBJ1-2; the match to TRBD1 covers 9 bases. Trimming cost V 2 bases and J 3 bases; bases outside gene matches: 7. CDR1 is MNHEY and CDR2 is SMNVEV in the germline V gene (reference sequence). The CDR3 has 16 residues. The CDR3 spells CASSLEATGGHYGYTF. CDR3 coding DNA: TGTGCCAGCAGTTTAGAGGCGACAGGGGGTCACTATGGCTACACCTTC.

This sequence joins TRBV19 and TRBJ2-1; possible D gene TRBD1, 7 bases. Germline V CDR1 and CDR2: LNHDA, SQIVND (reference sequence). The CDR3 runs 15 residues. V was shortened by 5 bases and J by 6 bases, with 17 bases between the two germline ends. Here the CDR3 DNA reads TGTGCCAGTAGTGCGGGACAGTTGGGGGGCAATGAGCAGTTCTTC. It is translated as CASSAGQLGGNEQFF.

The chain combines TRBV29-1 with TRBJ2-7; D is tentatively TRBD1 or TRBD2 (7 bases each). CDR1 is SQVTM, CDR2 ANQGSEA, per germline. The CDR3 has 15 amino acids. V was shortened by 2 bases and J by 3 bases, with 17 bases between the two germline ends. CDR3 sequence reads: CSVERGREHNYEQYF. The CDR3 DNA reads as TGCAGCGTTGAAAGGGGGCGGGAGCATAACTACGAGCAGTACTTC.

The chain has TRBV11-3 and TRBJ2-5; 9 bases agree with TRBD2. Trimming removed 1 base from V and 4 bases from J; junction bases left unmatched: 4. The CDR3 has 15 residues. In germline, CDR1 is SGHNT, CDR2 YENEEA. This chain's CDR3 is CASSLAGAGGETQYF. CDR3 sequence (DNA): TGTGCCAGCAGCTTAGCTGGAGCGGGGGGAGAGACCCAGTACTTC.